This entry concerns a single TCR beta chain. The CDR3 has 12 amino acids. Germline V lookup: CDR1 MNHNY, CDR2 SVGAGI (reference sequence). J was trimmed by 8 bases and V by 7 bases; bases with no gene match: 5. The data were obtained in a study of blood T cell repertoires in COVID-19. Across the whole study: The study drew acute and convalescent COVID-19 samples from the United States, Italy and Spain. Sample material is recorded as cDNA or gDNA derived from T cells, B-cell-depleted T cells, or PBMCs.

In the authors' methods: Reference gene primer amplification in the assay estimated nucleated cell counts. The data were produced by immunoSEQ multiplex PCR, yet TCRdb's version contains in-frame clones alone and is incomplete. The DNA was the basis for D and trimming; V, J and clone size are from that table. The sample lists 100,000 or so clones; 82% were seen once. What was sequenced was peripheral blood. The chain couples TRBV6-6 to TRBJ2-5, with 9 bases aligning to TRBD1. The sequence came from an elderly man with acute or convalescent COVID-19. The CDR3 spells CASTKGQGTQYF. The CDR3 DNA sequence: TGTGCCAGCACCAAGGGACAGGGAACCCAGTACTTC.